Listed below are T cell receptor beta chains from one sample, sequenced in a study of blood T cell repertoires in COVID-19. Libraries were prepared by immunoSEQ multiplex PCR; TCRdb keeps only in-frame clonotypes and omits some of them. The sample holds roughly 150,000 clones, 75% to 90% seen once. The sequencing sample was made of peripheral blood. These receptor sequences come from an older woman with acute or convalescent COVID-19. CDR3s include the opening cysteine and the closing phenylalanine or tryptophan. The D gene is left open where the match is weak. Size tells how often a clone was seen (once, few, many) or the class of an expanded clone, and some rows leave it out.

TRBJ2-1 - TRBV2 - TGTGCCAGTAGTTCGACAGTGAACTCCTACAATGAGCAGTTCTTC CASSSTVNSYNEQFF
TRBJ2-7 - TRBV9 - TGTGCCAGCAGCTCCGGGCAGGGTTTCTCCTACGAGCAGTACTTC CASSSGQGFSYEQYF
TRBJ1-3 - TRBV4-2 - TGTGCCAGCAGCCAGGGGCTCCAAACCTCTGGAAACACCATATATTTT CASSQGLQTSGNTIYF
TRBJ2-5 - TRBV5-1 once TGCGCCAGCAGCTTTAGAGCGGCCGTGACGGGGGAGACCCAGTACTTC CASSFRAAVTGETQYF
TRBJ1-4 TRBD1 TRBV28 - TGTGCCAGCAGTTTACTCCGACAGGGTGGCGAAAAACTGTTTTTT CASSLLRQGGEKLFF
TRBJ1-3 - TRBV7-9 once TGTGCCAGCAAACTCAACGGGGGAGATGGAAACACCATATATTTT CASKLNGGDGNTIYF
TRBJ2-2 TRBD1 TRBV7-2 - TGTGCCGGAGGACAGGGGGCTAGGACCGGGGAGCTGTTTTTT CAGGQGARTGELFF
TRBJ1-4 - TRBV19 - TGTGCCAGTAGTTTGATCACAAAAACTAATGAAAAACTGTTTTTT CASSLITKTNEKLFF
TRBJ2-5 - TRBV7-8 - TGTGCCAGCAGCGACACAGGGTCCAAAGAGACCCAGTACTTC CASSDTGSKETQYF
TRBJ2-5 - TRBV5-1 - TGCGCCAGCAGCTTACCTGGACAAGAAGAGACCCAGTACTTC CASSLPGQEETQYF
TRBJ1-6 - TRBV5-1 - TGCGCCAGCAGCTTGGTTAATGGCAGGGGCCCCAATTCACCCCTCCACTTT CASSLVNGRGPNSPLHF
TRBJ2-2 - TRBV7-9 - TGTGCCAGCAGCCCCCGGGAGACCGGGGAGCTGTTTTTT CASSPRETGELFF
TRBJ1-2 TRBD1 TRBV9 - TGTGCCAGCAGCTACCCAGGGGGCAATAGGTATGGCTACACCTTC CASSYPGGNRYGYTF
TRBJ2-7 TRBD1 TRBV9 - TGTGCCAGCAGCCCAGGGACAGGCGTAGGGCAGTACTTC CASSPGTGVGQYF
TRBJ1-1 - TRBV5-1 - TGCGCCAGCAGCTTGGCTTCCGTCACTGAAGCTTTCTTT CASSLASVTEAFF
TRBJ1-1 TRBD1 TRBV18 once TGTGCCAGCTCACCAGGGACAGGGGGCGAGTTGAGGGTGAACACTGAAGCTTTCTTT CASSPGTGGELRVNTEAFF
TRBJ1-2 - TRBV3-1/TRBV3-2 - TGTGCCAGCAGAAAGACGGGAGGGGAAGGCTACACCTTC CASRKTGGEGYTF
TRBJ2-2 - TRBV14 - TGTGCCAGCAGCCCCGGGAGGGGGCGAGCCACCGGGGAGCTGTTTTTT CASSPGRGRATGELFF
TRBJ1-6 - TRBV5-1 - TGCGCCAGCAGCCCGACAGTTGTTAGGAATTCACCCCTCCACTTT CASSPTVVRNSPLHF
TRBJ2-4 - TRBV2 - TGTGCCAGCAGGCTTAGTATGACAGCTAAAAACATTCAGTACTTC CASRLSMTAKNIQYF
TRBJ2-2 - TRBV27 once TGTGCCGCCAAACCGGTTGAGAACACCGGGGAGCTGTTTTTT CAAKPVENTGELFF